Listed below are T cell receptor beta chains from one sample, sequenced in a study of beta chain features in type 1 diabetes. The table came from immunoSEQ multiplex PCR; TCRdb's copy has only in-frame clones and leaves some out. There are approximately 330,000 clones in the sample; approximately 11% occur only once, and more than 0.015% lies in the top ten. The sequencing sample was made of naive CD4+ T cells from blood. The origin of the receptors is a woman in her twenties or thirties in good health. CDR3s include the opening cysteine and the closing phenylalanine or tryptophan. The order of the fields is D gene, clone size, J gene, V gene, CDR3 protein, CDR3 DNA. A D gene is named only where the DNA matches it firmly. Not all rows give a size; the values are once, few, many and, for expanded clones, a class.

-,few,TRBJ2-7,TRBV19,CASRDNRYEQYF,TGTGCCAGTAGAGATAACAGGTACGAGCAGTACTTC
TRBD1,-,TRBJ1-1,TRBV29-1,CSAFTGGAATEAFF,TGCAGCGCTTTTACAGGGGGCGCGGCCACTGAAGCTTTCTTT
-,few,TRBJ1-2,TRBV28,CASSSHGAGEGGFWTF,TGTGCCAGCAGTTCCCATGGCGCCGGAGAGGGGGGGTTTTGGACCTTC
TRBD2,once,TRBJ2-1,TRBV6-4,CASSDSTSGRAGNEQFF,TGTGCCAGCAGTGACTCGACTAGCGGGAGGGCCGGTAATGAGCAGTTCTTC
TRBD1,-,TRBJ2-3,TRBV29-1,CSVVMGQGALMDGDTQYF,TGCAGCGTTGTCATGGGACAGGGGGCCCTCATGGATGGAGATACGCAGTATTTT
-,-,TRBJ2-1,TRBV7-2,CASSPSRSGYNEQFF,TGTGCCAGCAGCCCATCCCGATCGGGGTACAATGAGCAGTTCTTC
TRBD2,few,TRBJ2-1,TRBV9,CASSVDRLGGRSYNEQFF,TGTGCCAGCAGCGTAGACCGGTTAGGCGGGAGGTCCTACAATGAGCAGTTCTTC
TRBD1,few,TRBJ1-1,TRBV5-1,CASSEQGWTEAFF,TGCGCCAGCAGCGAACAGGGGTGGACTGAAGCTTTCTTT
-,few,TRBJ2-7,TRBV7-2,CASSLARYYEQYF,TGTGCCAGCAGCTTAGCGCGTTACTACGAGCAGTACTTC
-,few,TRBJ2-3,TRBV10-3,CAIGGLTTSTDTQYF,TGTGCCATCGGTGGACTGACCACTAGCACAGATACGCAGTATTTT
-,-,TRBJ2-3,TRBV4-3,CASSQDLARNTDTQYF,TGCGCCAGCAGCCAAGATTTGGCTAGAAACACAGATACGCAGTATTTT
-,few,TRBJ2-2,TRBV18,CASSPLGDTGELFF,TGTGCCAGCTCACCGCTCGGGGACACCGGGGAGCTGTTTTTT
TRBD2,few,TRBJ2-5,TRBV18,CASSPFPSGNQETQYF,TGTGCCAGCTCACCTTTCCCTAGCGGGAACCAAGAGACCCAGTACTTC
-,-,TRBJ1-1,TRBV20-1,CSAYREPEAFF,TGCAGTGCTTATCGGGAACCTGAAGCTTTCTTT
-,few,TRBJ1-3,TRBV7-2,CASSLSLGNTIYF,TGTGCCAGCAGCTTATCCCTGGGAAACACCATATATTTT
TRBD2,-,TRBJ2-7,TRBV7-2,CASSSAGGPGEQYF,TGTGCCAGCAGCTCTGCGGGAGGGCCGGGCGAGCAGTACTTC
-,-,TRBJ2-4,TRBV7-9,CASSDFGGLAKNIQYF,TGTGCCAGCAGCGATTTTGGGGGCCTAGCCAAAAACATTCAGTACTTC
-,-,TRBJ2-1,TRBV30,CAWRVQGGVEQFF,TGTGCCTGGAGAGTACAGGGGGGGGTTGAGCAGTTCTTC
TRBD1,few,TRBJ2-5,TRBV27,CASSFLRDSQETQYF,TGTGCCAGCAGTTTTCTCAGGGACAGCCAAGAGACCCAGTACTTC
-,few,TRBJ2-7,TRBV2,CASSDWRQPYEQYF,TGTGCCAGCAGTGATTGGAGGCAGCCCTACGAGCAGTACTTC
TRBD1,-,TRBJ2-1,TRBV18,CASSPPGTGPRGQFF,TGTGCCAGCTCACCTCCGGGGACAGGGCCAAGGGGGCAGTTCTTC
TRBD1,few,TRBJ1-4,TRBV29-1,CSVEEDRGVREKLFF,TGCAGCGTTGAAGAAGACAGGGGCGTGCGTGAAAAACTGTTTTTT
TRBD1,-,TRBJ1-2,TRBV9,CASSVAPGGHGYTF,TGTGCCAGCAGCGTAGCTCCAGGGGGCCATGGCTACACCTTC
TRBD2,-,TRBJ2-2,TRBV11-3,CASSVLAGSPGGELFF,TGTGCCAGCAGCGTACTAGCGGGAAGCCCCGGCGGGGAGCTGTTTTTT
TRBD1,few,TRBJ1-1,TRBV18,CASSPVDRGEAFF,TGTGCCAGCTCACCAGTTGACAGGGGGGAAGCTTTCTTT
TRBD2,-,TRBJ2-1,TRBV19,CASSTQGGRTRSYNEQFF,TGTGCCAGTAGTACCCAGGGCGGGAGGACTCGCTCCTACAATGAGCAGTTCTTC
-,-,TRBJ1-2,TRBV7-2,CASSLQQSGYTF,TGTGCCAGCAGCTTACAACAGTCAGGCTACACCTTC
-,few,TRBJ1-2,TRBV4-1,CASSQDYWQAINYGYTF,TGCGCCAGCAGCCAAGATTACTGGCAGGCAATAAACTATGGCTACACCTTC
-,-,TRBJ1-2,TRBV29-1,CSVTARREWDGYTF,TGCAGCGTAACGGCCAGGAGGGAGTGGGATGGCTACACCTTC
TRBD2,-,TRBJ2-2,TRBV7-3,CASSLTGGEVGGELFF,TGTGCCAGCAGCTTAACGGGAGGGGAAGTAGGCGGGGAGCTGTTTTTT
TRBD1,few,TRBJ2-3,TRBV7-2,CASRPTGGPDTQYF,TGTGCCAGCAGGCCGACAGGGGGCCCAGATACGCAGTATTTT
TRBD1,-,TRBJ2-7,TRBV28,CASSLSGTGGHEQYF,TGTGCCAGCAGTTTATCCGGGACAGGGGGACACGAGCAGTACTTC
TRBD2,-,TRBJ2-7,TRBV7-3,CASSSGLAGDEQYF,TGTGCCAGCAGCTCGGGACTAGCGGGAGACGAGCAGTACTTC
-,few,TRBJ2-1,TRBV6-4,CASSITAGADNEQFF,TGTGCCAGCAGTATTACGGCAGGGGCGGACAATGAGCAGTTCTTC
TRBD1,-,TRBJ2-3,TRBV28,CASSLRQGAEDTQYF,TGTGCCAGCAGTTTAAGACAGGGGGCCGAAGATACGCAGTATTTT
TRBD2,-,TRBJ2-5,TRBV2,CASSEESGIGETQYF,TGTGCCAGCAGTGAAGAAAGCGGGATTGGCGAGACCCAGTACTTC
TRBD2,-,TRBJ2-3,TRBV25-1,CASSATSGGGTDTQYF,TGTGCCAGCAGTGCGACTAGCGGGGGAGGCACAGATACGCAGTATTTT
-,few,TRBJ2-5,TRBV6-5,CASSYSGRTAGETQYF,TGTGCCAGCAGTTACTCCGGCCGGACGGCGGGAGAGACCCAGTACTTC
TRBD2,-,TRBJ2-3,TRBV7-9,CASSLAPGGRDADTQYF,TGTGCCAGCAGCTTAGCCCCCGGCGGGAGAGATGCAGATACGCAGTATTTT
-,few,TRBJ2-2,TRBV7-9,CASSFGGANTGELFF,TGTGCCAGCAGCTTTGGCGGAGCGAACACCGGGGAGCTGTTTTTT
TRBD2,-,TRBJ2-2,TRBV28,CASSINRLAGFTGELFF,TGTGCCAGCAGTATAAATAGGCTAGCGGGATTCACCGGGGAGCTGTTTTTT
TRBD2,few,TRBJ2-1,TRBV13,CASSQTKAGVFNEQFF,TGTGCCAGCAGCCAGACAAAAGCGGGAGTCTTCAATGAGCAGTTCTTC
-,few,TRBJ2-2,TRBV5-6,CASSLVSTGELFF,TGTGCCAGCAGCTTGGTCTCGACCGGGGAGCTGTTTTTT
-,few,TRBJ1-1,TRBV6-5,CASRVNTEAFF,TGTGCCAGCCGGGTGAACACTGAAGCTTTCTTT
-,few,TRBJ2-5,TRBV5-4,CASSFQLQETQYF,TGTGCCAGCAGCTTCCAACTTCAAGAGACCCAGTACTTC
-,-,TRBJ2-1,TRBV6-5,CASSYNQGRDEQFF,TGTGCCAGCAGTTACAACCAGGGGAGGGATGAGCAGTTCTTC
TRBD1,few,TRBJ1-2,TRBV9,CASKRDRAPGGYTF,TGTGCCAGCAAACGGGACAGGGCGCCGGGGGGCTACACCTTC
-,few,TRBJ2-1,TRBV5-1,CASSFTGQEQFF,TGCGCCAGCAGCTTTACAGGGCAAGAGCAGTTCTTC
-,few,TRBJ2-2,TRBV27,CASSLTRAGELFF,TGTGCCAGCAGTCTAACTAGGGCCGGGGAGCTGTTTTTT
-,few,TRBJ2-7,TRBV6-4,CASSDGAVPYEQYF,TGTGCCAGCAGTGATGGGGCGGTCCCCTACGAGCAGTACTTC
-,-,TRBJ2-1,TRBV30,CAWTAVARVDRLYNEQFF,TGTGCCTGGACCGCGGTAGCAAGGGTGGACAGACTTTACAATGAGCAGTTCTTC
-,few,TRBJ1-1,TRBV15,CATSRDGRASTEAFF,TGTGCCACCAGCAGAGATGGCAGGGCTAGCACTGAAGCTTTCTTT
TRBD1,few,TRBJ2-7,TRBV27,CASSSPGQGNEQYF,TGTGCCAGCAGTTCCCCGGGACAGGGGAATGAGCAGTACTTC
-,few,TRBJ2-5,TRBV7-9,CASSPGQLQETQYF,TGTGCCAGCAGCCCCGGACAGCTCCAAGAGACCCAGTACTTC